Listed here are 5 T cell receptor beta chains from one sample, sequenced in a study of regulatory T cells in long-lasting Graves disease. Time point noted: newly diagnosed GD, antithyroid drugs for less than 3 months. TCR sequences were obtained from RNA taken from PBMCs. Building of the TCR beta libraries involved iRepertoire HTBI primers and Arm-PCR of CDR3 regions. TCRdb reprocessed the multiplex PCR reads with MiXCR, giving one entry per CDR3 protein. The sample holds 350,000 to 500,000 distinct CDR3 sequences, 14% seen once. The same sample was also used in a study of T cells in Graves' hyperthyroidism and ophthalmopathy.

The sequenced sample was peripheral blood mononuclear cells (PBMCs), obtained at new diagnosis, from a patient treated with antithyroid drugs. The receptor set was obtained from a woman in her fifties or sixties with Graves disease.

The rearrangement uses TRBV9 and TRBJ1-3; D is possibly TRBD1 (5 bases). Germline V CDR1 and CDR2: SGDLS, YYNGEE. Trimming took 7 bases from V and 0 from J, leaving 20 bases between them. There are 17 residues in the CDR3. For the CDR3, the DNA is TGTGCCAGCGCCCGGGACGGCCTCGCCCGCTCTGGAAACACCATATATTTT. Translating it yields CASARDGLARSGNTIYF.

The rearrangement joins TRBV28 to TRBJ2-3; D is ambiguous. The CDR3 spans 11 residues. Deletions cut 6 bases from V and 8 bases from J, with 9 bases between. Per germline, CDR1 MDHEN and CDR2 SYDVKM. The CDR3 region is CASSSSSTQYF. The DNA for the CDR3 is TGTGCCAGCAGCAGTTCCAGTACGCAGTATTTT.

The V gene is TRBV13, the J gene TRBJ1-1; no firm D call. Trimming removed 3 bases from V and 0 bases from J, with 8 bases in between. Germline CDR1 is PRHDT and CDR2 is FYEKMQ (reference sequence). The CDR3 is made up of 14 amino acids. The CDR3 nucleotides read TGTGCCAGCAGCTTTTCGGGGTTGAACACTGAAGCTTTCTTT. Its protein is CASSFSGLNTEAFF.

This clonotype was seen at least ten times. The chain links TRBV5-1 to TRBJ1-1; D might be TRBD1 (5 bases). Germline V lookup: CDR1 SGHRS, CDR2 YFSETQ. The ends were cut back, 2 bases at V and 6 bases at J, with 11 bases in the middle. The CDR3 is 13 residues long. The CDR3 reads CASSFRGLAEAFF. For the CDR3, the DNA is TGCGCCAGCAGCTTCCGGGGACTAGCTGAAGCTTTCTTT.

The CDR3 nucleotides read TGCGCCAGCAGCCCTTCGGCGGTGGTAGGCTACGAGCAGTACTTC. This encodes CASSPSAVVGYEQYF. This sequence joins TRBV4-1 and TRBJ2-7, with unresolved D. V gave up 4 bases and J gave up 3 bases, with 16 bases separating them. Germline V CDR1 and CDR2: MGHRA, YSYEKL. This CDR3 region has 15 residues.